The 20 T cell receptor beta chains in this list originate from one sample, sequenced in a study of tumor and adjacent non-tumor tissue in lung cancer. A modified ARM-PCR protocol with three rounds of nested PCR amplified TCRbeta. TCRdb independently ran MiXCR on the multiplex PCR reads; one entry per CDR3 protein. The sample lists 75,000 to 95,000 distinct CDR3 sequences, about 77% occurring once. No cell sorting was done before RNA was extracted from the tissue. This non-tumor lung sample came from over 3 cm beyond the tumor edge. Sequencing input: distant non-tumor lung tissue. The receptor set was obtained from a woman aged 50 to 60 with non-small cell lung cancer.

The V gene is TRBV6-5, the J gene TRBJ1-4; 11 bases agree with TRBD1. Germline values: CDR1 MNHEY, CDR2 SVGAGI. This CDR3 spans 13 amino acids. Trimming cost V 10 bases and J 8 bases; bases outside gene matches: 6. The CDR3 DNA is TGTGCCAACGGAGGGACAGGGGGGGAAAAACTGTTTTTT. This encodes CANGGTGGEKLFF.

The table lists this clonotype with a count of one. One end of the junction is discordant with germline, which a read error may explain. This chain connects TRBV12-3 or TRBV12-4 to TRBJ2-2, with 9 bases fitting TRBD1. This CDR3 region has 16 residues. The DNA of the CDR3 is TGTGCTAGCAGTTTAGGGACAGGGACATACACAGGGAAGCTGTTTTTT. Its protein is CASSLGTGTYTGKLFF.

The V and J genes are TRBV4-2 and TRBJ1-2, with D hard to call. Trimming took off 6 bases at V and 1 base at J, with 12 bases between the two ends. Per germline, CDR1 LGHNA and CDR2 YNFKEQ. This CDR3 has 14 residues. The CDR3 region is CASSPDKNNYGYTF. The CDR3 DNA sequence: TGTGCCAGCAGTCCTGACAAAAATAACTATGGCTACACCTTC.

A word on this clonotype: Without the conserved terminal phenylalanine or tryptophan, this CDR3 likely stems from a read error. The gene calls are TRBV20-1 and TRBJ2-5; 11 positions agree with TRBD2. After removal of 5 bases from V and 2 bases from J, the junction contained 4 bases not matched to a gene. The CDR3 is 14 residues long. Germline V gene sequence: CDR1 DFQATT, CDR2 SNEGSKA (reference sequence). CDR3 in DNA: TGCAGTGCTGGATTAGCGGGAGGGCAAGAGACCCAGTACCTC. Translation: CSAGLAGGQETQYL.

As for this clonotype: A clone one base away is much larger, so this may be a read error. This chain uses TRBV7-9 with TRBJ2-5; D call uncertain. This CDR3 contains 12 residues. Germline CDR1 and CDR2: SEHNR and FQNEAQ (reference sequence). The CDR3 spells CASSWGKEAQYF. The CDR3 nucleotides read TGTGCCAGCAGCTGGGGAAAAGAGGCCCAGTACTTC.

V usage is TRBV6-2 or TRBV6-3 and J usage is TRBJ2-2, with 7 bases lining up with TRBD2. Trimming removed 9 bases from V and 7 bases from J; junction bases left unmatched: 11. The CDR3 loop spans 14 amino acids. Germline assignment: CDR1 MNHEY and CDR2 SVGEGT. CDR3 coding DNA: TGTGCCAGTAATTACAGCGGGGAAGGCGGGGAGCTGTTTTTT. This codes for CASNYSGEGGELFF.

Remarks on this clonotype: No conserved phenylalanine or tryptophan is present at the end of the CDR3, so a read error is the likely explanation. The rearrangement links TRBV12-3 or TRBV12-4 to TRBJ2-1; the D is unclear. There are 13 residues in the CDR3. The CDR3 coding sequence is TGTGCCAGTAGTTTCATGGGTTTCAATGAGCAGTTCATT. Protein: CASSFMGFNEQFI.

The genes are TRBV28 and TRBJ2-5; tentatively, D is TRBD1 or TRBD2 (7 bases each). The germline V and J ends were trimmed by 7 bases and 4 bases, with 22 bases remaining between them. Germline V gene data show CDR1 as MDHEN and CDR2 as SYDVKM. The CDR3 runs to 16 residues. CDR3 coding DNA: TGTGCCAGCACCATGTTATCCAGGGGGAGGGGAGAGACCCAGTACTTC. Its translation is CASTMLSRGRGETQYF.

The chain couples TRBV5-4 to TRBJ2-7, with D tentatively TRBD2 (5 bases). V was cut by 4 bases and J by 4 bases, with 12 bases left in between. In germline, CDR1 is SGHNT, CDR2 YYREEE (reference sequence). This CDR3 contains 13 residues. CDR3 residues: CASSTGLLYEQYF. CDR3 DNA sequence: TGTGCCAGCAGCACTGGACTTCTATACGAGCAGTACTTC.

Points on this clonotype: At one end, the junction sequence differs from germline, possibly due to a read error. This chain links TRBV25-1 with TRBJ1-4; TRBD1 might be the D (6 bases). This CDR3 comprises 16 residues. CDR1 MGHDK and CDR2 SYGVNS come from the germline V gene. CDR3: CASSDSGTTTNENLFF. CDR3 DNA sequence: TGTGCCAGCAGTGATTCGGGGACAACAACTAATGAAAATCTGTTTTTT.

The chain links TRBV7-9 to TRBJ2-7; 9 bases agree with TRBD2. Trimming took 4 bases from V and 2 from J; bases not matched to a gene: 3. CDR1 is SEHNR, CDR2 FQNEAQ, per germline (reference sequence). This CDR3 is 14 amino acids long. This CDR3 reads CASSSTSGTYEQYF. CDR3 DNA: TGTGCCAGCAGCTCGACTAGCGGTACCTACGAGCAGTACTTC.

V is TRBV2 and J is TRBJ1-6; no definite D call. V was clipped by 0 bases and J by 10 bases, with 4 bases between them. The CDR3 is made up of 12 amino acids. Germline loops: CDR1 SNHLY, CDR2 FYNNEI. The CDR3 DNA follows: TGTGCCAGCAGTGAAGCAGTATCACCCCTCCACTTT. Translation gives CASSEAVSPLHF.

Regarding this clonotype: Sequence at one end of the junction differs from germline and may be a read error. The genes are TRBV6-6 and TRBJ1-5; D uncertain. Germline CDR1 MNHNY, CDR2 SVGAGI (reference sequence). This CDR3 has 15 amino acids. As DNA, the CDR3 is TGTGCCAGTAGTTACGGCGAGGGTACTAATCAGCCCCAGCATTTT. Translation: CASSYGEGTNQPQHF.

With regard to this clonotype: One end of the junction does not line up with germline, which may come from a read error. This sequence joins TRBV11-2 and TRBJ1-1, with D perhaps matching TRBD1 (5 bases). This CDR3 has 15 residues. Germline V lookup: CDR1 SGHAT, CDR2 FQNNGV. The CDR3 protein is CASSLGPGVNTETFF. CDR3 sequence (DNA): TGTGCCAGTAGCTTAGGGCCGGGGGTGAACACTGAAACTTTCTTT.

This clonotype was picked up a small number of times. The chain carries TRBV29-1 and TRBJ1-5; TRBD1 agrees at 8 bases. The CDR3 runs 14 residues. V was pared by 7 bases and J by 5 bases, with 10 bases of the junction left unmatched. The germline V gene has CDR1 SQVTM and CDR2 ANQGSEA. This CDR3 is CSASRGPGDQPQHF. DNA of the CDR3: TGCAGCGCTAGCAGGGGGCCGGGGGATCAGCCCCAGCATTTT.

Points on this clonotype: One end of the junction varies from germline; a read error may be responsible. V gene TRBV5-5 combines with J gene TRBJ2-7, with D possibly TRBD2 on 6 matching bases. There are 15 residues in the CDR3. Germline lookup yields CDR1 SGHKS and CDR2 YYEKEE (reference sequence). CDR3 protein: CTSSLEGTITYEQNF. The CDR3 DNA sequence: TGTACCAGCAGCTTGGAGGGCACCATCACCTACGAGCAGAACTTC. Combining the CDR3 with reference TRBV5-5 and TRBJ2-7 gives the whole variable domain DAGVTQSPTHLIKTRGQQVTLRCSPISGHKSVSWYQQVLGQGPQFIFQYYEKEERGRGNFPDRFSARQFPNYSSELNVNALLLGDSALYLCTSSLEGTITYEQNFGPGTRLTVT.

This clonotype has just one count. One end of the junction does not line up with germline, which may come from a read error. The chain is built from TRBV10-2 and TRBJ1-5, with TRBD1 as a possible D gene (5 bases). CDR1 is WSHSY, CDR2 SAAADI, per germline. The CDR3 is 13 amino acids. The CDR3 region is CARLQASNQPQQF. The CDR3 DNA follows: TGCGCCAGGTTACAGGCGAGCAATCAGCCCCAGCAGTTT.

Comment on this clonotype: Compared with germline, one end of the junction differs, possibly owing to a read error. The chain has TRBV29-1 and TRBJ1-3, with a tentative D call TRBD1 (5 bases). CDR3 size: 16 residues. From germline, CDR1 is SQVTM and CDR2 ANQGSEA. The CDR3 sequence: CSVESPGRDSGNTLYF. The CDR3 DNA follows: TGCAGCGTTGAAAGCCCAGGCAGAGACAGTGGGAACACCTTATATTTT.

The CDR3 is CASYPGVGYEQYF. The CDR3 DNA is TGTGCCAGTTACCCGGGTGTGGGCTACGAGCAGTACTTC. This sequence joins TRBV12-3 or TRBV12-4 and TRBJ2-7; D is unresolved. V gave up 9 bases and J gave up 3 bases, with 15 bases separating them. This CDR3 spans 13 amino acids.

Remarks on this clonotype: Relative to the germline gene, one junction end is altered; a read error may explain this. V is TRBV11-2 and J is TRBJ2-1; the D gene could be TRBD1 or TRBD2 (5 bases each). The CDR3 consists of 13 residues. Germline V gene data show CDR1 as SGHAT and CDR2 as FQNNGV. DNA for the CDR3: TGTGCCAGCAGCCTGGAGGCCTTCAGGGAGCAGCTCTTT. It specifies CASSLEAFREQLF.